The 20 T cell receptor beta chains below come from one sample, sequenced in a study of blood T cell repertoires in COVID-19. This table comes from immunoSEQ multiplex PCR, and its TCRdb copy is limited to in-frame clones, with some not included. This sample carries roughly 200,000 clones, roughly 77% of them seen once, and the ten largest clones take less than 7%. Source material: peripheral blood. The receptors originated from a middle-aged woman with COVID-19, enrolled during active disease.

The V gene is TRBV3-1 (or the pseudogene TRBV3-2), the J gene TRBJ1-2; D is uncertain. Trimming removed 1 base from V and 6 bases from J, with 6 bases in between. Germline CDR1 and CDR2: LGHDT and YNNKEL (reference sequence). The length of the CDR3 is 12 residues. CDR3 loop: CASSQVRDGYTF. In DNA, the CDR3 is TGTGCCAGCAGCCAAGTGAGGGATGGCTACACCTTC.

This clone occurred a few times. The chain has TRBV5-1 and TRBJ2-7; 9 bases align to TRBD1. V was clipped by 2 bases and J by 2 bases; unmatched bases: 5. This CDR3 is 15 amino acids long. Germline V gene lookup returns CDR1 SGHRS and CDR2 YFSETQ. The CDR3 nucleotides are TGCGCCAGCAGCTTCTCCGGGACAGGGACCTACGAGCAGTACTTC. Encoded protein: CASSFSGTGTYEQYF.

This clone was seen more than once but under ten times. The chain carries TRBV5-6 and TRBJ2-3; a weak D match, TRBD2 (6 bases). CDR1 is SGHDT and CDR2 is YYEEEE in the germline V gene. This CDR3 has 14 amino acids. V lost 6 bases to trimming and J lost 2 bases, with 13 bases between them. The CDR3 region has the DNA TGTGCCAGCATCACCGGGACTTTCACAGATACGCAGTATTTT. Residues: CASITGTFTDTQYF.

The rearrangement uses TRBV9 and TRBJ2-3, with D possibly being TRBD2 (5 bases). Germline V CDR1 and CDR2: SGDLS, YYNGEE. This CDR3 has 17 amino acids. Trimming cost V 4 bases and J 3 bases, with 21 bases left between them. The CDR3 region is CASSPTSSSGATDTQYF. The CDR3 nucleotides read TGTGCCAGCAGCCCGACCTCCTCGAGCGGAGCGACAGATACGCAGTATTTT.

The chain employs TRBV6-5 and TRBJ2-7; 9 nucleotides agree with TRBD1. CDR1 is MNHEY and CDR2 is SVGAGI in the germline V gene. The V gene end was trimmed by 0 bases and the J gene end by 3 bases; junction bases not matched to a gene: 3. This CDR3 contains 15 residues. CDR3 coding DNA: TGTGCCAGCAGTTACTCGCCGGGACAGGGCTACGAGCAGTACTTC. This gives the protein CASSYSPGQGYEQYF.

This sequence joins TRBV30 and TRBJ1-2, with no clear D. This CDR3 comprises 12 residues. V was cut by 2 bases and J by 7 bases, with 11 bases left in between. Per germline, CDR1 GTSNPN and CDR2 SVGIG (reference sequence). As DNA, the CDR3 is TGTGCCTGGAGTATGTCGACGGGTGGCTACACCTTC. Protein sequence: CAWSMSTGGYTF. Based on the CDR3 plus reference TRBV30 and TRBJ1-2, the full variable domain is SQTIHQWPATLVQPVGSPLSLECTVEGTSNPNLYWYRQAAGRGLQLLFYSVGIGQISSEVPQNLSASRPQDRQFILSSKKLLLSDSGFYLCAWSMSTGGYTFGSGTRLTVV.

The V call is TRBV5-1, the J call TRBJ2-3; possibly TRBD2 for D (5 bases). The CDR3 has 16 amino acids. The germline CDR1 and CDR2 sequences are SGHRS and YFSETQ. V was clipped by 4 bases and J by 0 bases, with 15 bases between them. The DNA for the CDR3 is TGCGCCAGCAGCGGGAGAGCGACCACTAGCACAGATACGCAGTATTTT. This translates into CASSGRATTSTDTQYF.

This clone appeared a few times. This chain joins TRBV6-5 and TRBJ2-7; TRBD1 aligns across 7 bases. V was clipped by 2 bases and J by 4 bases; unmatched bases: 5. The CDR3 runs 14 residues. In germline, CDR1 is MNHEY, CDR2 SVGAGI. The CDR3 DNA reads as TGTGCCAGCAGTTACGCCCAGGGGGTGTACGAGCAGTACTTC. Its protein is CASSYAQGVYEQYF.

V is TRBV6-1 and J is TRBJ2-3, with D possibly matching TRBD2 (6 bases). The CDR3 sequence is 15 residues long. Germline V gene data show CDR1 as MNHNS and CDR2 as SASEGT. Trimming pared 2 bases from V and 0 bases from J, leaving 9 bases between. As DNA, the CDR3 is TGTGCCAGCAGTGAATGGGACTCGAGCACAGATACGCAGTATTTT. Its protein product is CASSEWDSSTDTQYF.

The chain joins TRBV5-1 to TRBJ2-1, with D maybe TRBD2 (6 bases). Germline V gene lookup returns CDR1 SGHRS and CDR2 YFSETQ. Trimming took 3 bases from V and 6 from J, leaving 16 bases between them. The CDR3 totals 15 residues. The CDR3 bases are TGCGCCAGCAGCTCAGGAGGGACCTCTACCAATGAGCAGTTCTTC. It translates to CASSSGGTSTNEQFF.

Only one count was recorded for this clone. The chain carries TRBV5-5 and TRBJ1-5; 10 bases fit TRBD1. The germline V gene encodes CDR1 SGHKS and CDR2 YYEKEE (reference sequence). The CDR3 runs to 15 residues. V lost 4 bases, J lost 7 bases, and 8 bases stayed unmatched. The CDR3 here is CASSPGQGVGQPQHF. CDR3 in DNA: TGTGCCAGCAGCCCCGGACAGGGGGTGGGACAGCCCCAGCATTTT.

The rearrangement uses TRBV20-1 and TRBJ2-3, with a possible D match to TRBD1 (5 bases). The CDR3 totals 11 residues. The germline V and J ends were trimmed by 6 bases and 6 bases, with 10 bases remaining between them. CDR1 and CDR2 from the germline V gene are DFQATT and SNEGSKA (reference sequence). The CDR3 DNA reads as TGCAGTGCCAGGGTCGGGGATACGCAGTATTTT. Protein: CSARVGDTQYF.

The J gene is TRBJ1-6, the V gene TRBV7-9; the match to TRBD1 covers 11 bases. Germline CDR1 reads SEHNR; CDR2 reads FQNEAQ (reference sequence). The CDR3 loop spans 16 amino acids. The J segment lost 6 bases and the V segment lost 5 bases, leaving 6 bases of the junction unmatched. This CDR3 is CASSLGTGGLNSPLHF. The CDR3 DNA sequence: TGTGCCAGCAGCCTCGGGACAGGGGGACTTAATTCACCCCTCCACTTT. Full variable domain (outside the CDR3, taken from reference TRBV7-9 and TRBJ1-6): DTGVSQNPRHKITKRGQNVTFRCDPISEHNRLYWYRQTLGQGPEFLTYFQNEAQLEKSRLLSDRFSAERPKGSFSTLEIQRTEQGDSAMYLCASSLGTGGLNSPLHFGNGTRLTVT.

The chain uses TRBV6-5 and TRBJ1-2, with TRBD1 as a possible D gene (5 bases). The CDR3 covers 15 residues. V gave up 0 bases and J gave up 4 bases, with 12 bases separating them. Germline V CDR1 and CDR2: MNHEY, SVGAGI. The CDR3 region has the DNA TGTGCCAGCAGTTACTCGAAGGGGTTCTCCTATGGCTACACCTTC. This encodes CASSYSKGFSYGYTF.

This clone was detected once. The J gene is TRBJ2-3, the V gene TRBV9, with D unresolved. Germline V gene sequence: CDR1 SGDLS, CDR2 YYNGEE. V was clipped by 0 bases and J by 3 bases, with 11 bases between them. The CDR3 covers 15 residues. Written as DNA, the CDR3 is TGTGCCAGCAGCGTAGCGAACGGTCGGACAGATACGCAGTATTTT. This encodes CASSVANGRTDTQYF.

About this clone: The sample carries other DNA sequences with the same CDR3. This chain uses TRBV9 with TRBJ1-2; D ambiguous. Trimming took 4 bases from V and 0 from J, leaving 4 bases between them. The CDR3 sequence is 12 residues long. Germline-derived CDR1 and CDR2 are SGDLS and YYNGEE. In nucleotides, the CDR3 is TGTGCCAGCAGCCCTTCTAACTATGGCTACACCTTC. Translation gives CASSPSNYGYTF.

This chain joins TRBV9 and TRBJ1-2; the D gene is possibly TRBD1 (5 bases). The CDR3 runs 13 residues. Trimming took 4 bases from V and 5 from J, leaving 12 bases between them. CDR1 is SGDLS and CDR2 is YYNGEE in the germline V gene. The CDR3 region has the DNA TGTGCCAGCAGCCTTCGGGGGAATTATGGCTACACCTTC. Residues: CASSLRGNYGYTF.

The genes are TRBV5-1 and TRBJ1-6, with D unclear. Trimming shortened V by 2 bases and J by 13 bases, and 19 bases separated the two germline ends. The CDR3 loop spans 15 amino acids. Germline V lookup: CDR1 SGHRS, CDR2 YFSETQ. The CDR3 spells CASSLSGLGEVPLHF. The CDR3 nucleotides are TGCGCCAGCAGCTTAAGTGGGCTCGGGGAGGTGCCCCTCCACTTT.

The sample holds one count of this clone. The chain combines TRBV10-2 with TRBJ1-1; D not resolved. The CDR3 runs 13 residues. Looked up from germline, CDR1 is WSHSY and CDR2 is SAAADI. V gave up 4 bases and J gave up 4 bases, with 10 bases separating them. The CDR3: CASSVGESTEAFF. CDR3 coding DNA: TGCGCCAGCAGTGTTGGGGAGAGCACTGAAGCTTTCTTT.

The rearrangement links TRBV5-1 to TRBJ1-4, with D tentatively TRBD1 (5 bases). The CDR3 is 15 residues long. Deletions cut 0 bases from V and 5 bases from J, with 11 bases between. Looked up from germline, CDR1 is SGHRS and CDR2 is YFSETQ. The DNA for the CDR3 is TGCGCCAGCAGCTTGGGGTCAGGGCGGAATGAAAAACTGTTTTTT. It is translated as CASSLGSGRNEKLFF.